These T cell receptor beta chains were read from a single sample in a study of blood T cell repertoires in COVID-19. Generated by immunoSEQ multiplex PCR, the TCRdb table keeps only in-frame clones and is missing some. The sample lists about 76,000 clones, 80% to 90% occurring once. The specimen was peripheral blood. These receptors all stem from a woman aged 60-75 years with acute or convalescent COVID-19. Each CDR3 is given with its conserved first and last residue. A D gene is named only where the DNA matches it firmly. Expanded clones get a size class; other rows say once, few or many, or leave the size out.

d_gene	abundance	v_gene	j_gene	len	CDR3aa	CDR3nt
TRBD1	-	TRBV5-1	TRBJ1-1	12	CASSQDRADAFF	TGCGCCAGCAGTCAGGACAGGGCTGACGCTTTCTTT
TRBD1	-	TRBV24-1	TRBJ1-5	16	CATSDNQGVIGQPQHF	TGTGCCACCAGTGATAATCAGGGGGTGATAGGTCAGCCCCAGCATTTT
TRBD1	-	TRBV4-3	TRBJ1-1	14	CASSPQGRNTEAFF	TGCGCCAGCAGCCCACAGGGGAGGAACACTGAAGCTTTCTTT
-	few	TRBV4-3	TRBJ2-2	14	CASSQDGRGEELFF	TGCGCCAGCAGCCAAGATGGCAGGGGGGAGGAGCTGTTTTTT
TRBD1	-	TRBV7-2	TRBJ1-5	13	CASSSRGTGNQHF	TGTGCCAGCAGCTCTAGGGGGACAGGGAACCAGCATTTT
TRBD1	-	TRBV5-1	TRBJ2-5	15	CASSSGDRGWETQYF	TGCGCCAGCAGCTCGGGGGACAGGGGATGGGAGACCCAGTACTTC
-	-	TRBV6-6	TRBJ1-4	17	CASSPRAPRGGNEKLFF	TGTGCCAGCAGTCCTAGAGCACCCAGGGGAGGGAATGAAAAACTGTTTTTT
-	-	TRBV28	TRBJ1-2	15	CASSLPPGAAYGYTF	TGTGCCAGCAGTTTACCGCCGGGAGCGGCCTATGGCTACACCTTC
TRBD2	-	TRBV6-1	TRBJ2-3	16	CASSELTSGGSDTQYF	TGTGCCAGCAGTGAGCTGACTAGCGGGGGGTCAGATACGCAGTATTTT
-	-	TRBV6-5	TRBJ1-1	13	CASSYRGGTEAFF	TGTGCCAGCAGTTACAGGGGGGGCACTGAAGCTTTCTTT
TRBD1	-	TRBV5-1	TRBJ2-2	17	CASSLTQDRGYTGELFF	TGCGCCAGCAGCTTAACACAGGACAGGGGCTACACCGGGGAGCTGTTTTTT
TRBD2	-	TRBV29-1	TRBJ2-1	15	CSVGSGAGGNNEQFF	TGCAGCGTAGGATCTGGTGCGGGGGGTAACAATGAGCAGTTCTTC
TRBD1	-	TRBV7-2	TRBJ2-7	16	CASSLVFGTGGYEQYF	TGTGCCAGCAGCTTAGTTTTTGGGACAGGGGGCTACGAGCAGTACTTC
TRBD2	many	TRBV6-1	TRBJ2-1	16	CASSEAASGLYNEQFF	TGTGCCAGCAGTGAAGCGGCTAGCGGACTTTACAATGAGCAGTTCTTC
TRBD2	-	TRBV7-2	TRBJ2-5	13	CASSGLAQETQYF	TGTGCCAGCTCCGGACTAGCCCAAGAGACCCAGTACTTC
-	-	TRBV12-3/TRBV12-4	TRBJ1-2	13	CASSLRGDYGYTF	TGTGCCAGCAGTTTGCGGGGAGACTATGGCTACACCTTC
-	-	TRBV21-1	TRBJ1-1	18	CASSKEGRVRGEYTEAFF	TGTGCCAGCAGCAAAGAGGGGCGGGTCCGGGGGGAGTACACTGAAGCTTTCTTT
TRBD1	few	TRBV24-1	TRBJ1-2	14	CATSDVTGNYGYTF	TGTGCCACCAGTGATGTGACAGGGAACTATGGCTACACCTTC
TRBD1	-	TRBV3-1/TRBV3-2	TRBJ1-4	14	CASSQTGVGEKLFF	TGTGCCAGCAGCCAAACAGGGGTGGGTGAAAAACTGTTTTTT
-	once	TRBV3-1/TRBV3-2	TRBJ2-3	19	CASSQLRGPSGFFTDTQYF	TGTGCCAGCAGCCAATTGCGGGGGCCTTCTGGGTTCTTCACAGATACGCAGTATTTT
TRBD2	-	TRBV30	TRBJ2-1	14	CALAGGPGYNEQFF	TGTGCACTAGCGGGGGGCCCTGGATACAATGAGCAGTTCTTC
TRBD1	-	TRBV7-2	TRBJ2-3	12	CASSLAGQAQYF	TGTGCCAGCAGCTTAGCGGGACAGGCGCAGTATTTT
-	-	TRBV6-2/TRBV6-3	TRBJ1-5	12	CASSFLNQPQHF	TGTGCCAGCAGTTTCCTCAATCAGCCCCAGCATTTT
-	-	TRBV30	TRBJ1-2	13	CAWVDMSNYGYTF	TGTGCCTGGGTCGACATGTCTAACTATGGCTACACCTTC
-	-	TRBV21-1	TRBJ2-7	14	CASREGSGGVEQYF	TGTGCCAGCAGGGAGGGTAGCGGGGGGGTCGAGCAGTACTTC
-	-	TRBV6-5	TRBJ1-1	16	CASSYSLRGLSTEAFF	TGTGCCAGCAGTTACTCACTCAGGGGTCTTTCCACTGAAGCTTTCTTT
TRBD2	once	TRBV30	TRBJ2-5	14	CAWSSRTSLETQYF	TGTGCCTGGAGCTCTAGGACTAGCTTAGAGACCCAGTACTTC
-	-	TRBV5-1	TRBJ1-4	13	CASSYTTNEKLFF	TGCGCCAGCAGCTACACAACTAATGAAAAACTGTTTTTT
-	once	TRBV5-1	TRBJ1-1	12	CASSLTGSEAFF	TGCGCCAGCAGCTTAACAGGGAGTGAAGCTTTCTTT
-	few	TRBV18	TRBJ2-5	16	CASSPTGPTSQETQYF	TGTGCCAGCTCACCAACAGGCCCGACCTCCCAAGAGACCCAGTACTTC
-	-	TRBV19	TRBJ1-1	14	CASSRVERNTEAFF	TGTGCCAGTAGTCGGGTGGAAAGGAACACTGAAGCTTTCTTT
TRBD1	-	TRBV10-3	TRBJ2-5	13	CATLRQGQETQYF	TGTGCCACACTGAGACAGGGCCAAGAGACCCAGTACTTC
-	-	TRBV28	TRBJ1-5	14	CASSLRGYNQPQHF	TGTGCCAGCAGTTTGCGGGGGTACAATCAGCCCCAGCATTTT
-	-	TRBV2	TRBJ2-7	15	CASNYDPDSSYEQYF	TGTGCCAGCAATTATGATCCGGACAGCTCCTACGAGCAGTACTTC
-	-	TRBV29-1	TRBJ1-1	12	CSVRDLNTEAFF	TGCAGCGTCAGGGATTTGAACACTGAAGCTTTCTTT
-	-	TRBV12-2	TRBJ1-2	15	CASRLRNGDSYGYTF	TGTGCAAGTCGCCTAAGAAATGGGGACAGCTATGGCTACACCTTC
TRBD1	-	TRBV4-1	TRBJ2-2	16	CASSPRDRGYTGELFF	TGCGCCAGCAGCCCCCGGGACAGGGGGTACACCGGGGAGCTGTTTTTT